Presented here are 7 T cell receptor beta chains from one specimen sequenced in a study of monozygotic twins with cystic fibrosis. Sequencing was performed with immunoSEQ multiplex PCR; in TCRdb, only in-frame clones are kept and a portion is missing. The table includes 30,000 to 45,000 clones, over 75% detected once. Sequencing was carried out using blood. All receptors derive from a girl aged 2 to 9 with cystic fibrosis.

This chain connects TRBV11-2 to TRBJ2-5, with TRBD2 as a possible D gene (5 bases). The CDR3 consists of 15 residues. Trimming took off 5 bases at V and 1 base at J, with 14 bases between the two ends. CDR1 and CDR2 (germline): SGHAT, FQNNGV. For the CDR3, the DNA is TGTGCCAGCAGCCCAGCAGCGGTCCCCCAAGAGACCCAGTACTTC. Amino acids: CASSPAAVPQETQYF.

This clone was counted once. The chain carries TRBV19 and TRBJ2-5; the D gene is possibly TRBD2 (6 bases). Deletions cut 8 bases from V and 9 bases from J, with 13 bases between. The CDR3 covers 11 residues. Per the germline V gene, CDR1 is LNHDA and CDR2 is SQIVND (reference sequence). The chain's CDR3 is CASSPGGAQYF. The CDR3 DNA sequence: TGTGCCAGTTCGCCCGGAGGGGCCCAGTACTTC.

The rearrangement links TRBV9 to TRBJ1-2; the D is unclear. This CDR3 is built from 15 residues. Trimming shortened V by 0 bases and J by 0 bases, and 9 bases separated the two germline ends. Per germline, CDR1 SGDLS and CDR2 YYNGEE. The CDR3 loop is CASSVVPTSNYGYTF. The CDR3 DNA is TGTGCCAGCAGCGTAGTCCCCACTTCTAACTATGGCTACACCTTC.

This clone was seen once. This sequence joins TRBV5-6 and TRBJ1-5; D is undetermined. The CDR3 has 15 amino acids. V lost 2 bases and J lost 4, with 13 bases in between. Germline CDR1 and CDR2: SGHDT and YYEEEE. The CDR3 region has the DNA TGTGCCAGCAGCTTATACGGAGCGCCTAATCAGCCCCAGCATTTT. It codes for CASSLYGAPNQPQHF.

The J gene is TRBJ1-2, the V gene TRBV29-1; D uncertain. Germline CDR1 and CDR2: SQVTM and ANQGSEA. The V and J ends lost 4 bases and 4 bases respectively, with 10 bases between them. The CDR3 is 12 residues long. The CDR3 nucleotides are TGCAGCGTTGCTACCAGTGCCTATGGCTACACCTTC. This sequence encodes CSVATSAYGYTF.

The V gene is TRBV9, the J gene TRBJ2-1; 8 nucleotides match TRBD2. The CDR3 totals 13 residues. Germline trimming cut 3 bases from V and 7 bases from J; bases unmatched to any gene: 3. In germline, CDR1 is SGDLS, CDR2 YYNGEE. CDR3 in amino acids: CASSARGVNEQFF. In DNA form, the CDR3 reads TGTGCCAGCAGCGCGCGGGGGGTGAATGAGCAGTTCTTC.

The rearrangement joins TRBV2 to TRBJ1-4; 8 bases match TRBD1. The V gene's germline CDR1 is SNHLY and CDR2 FYNNEI. V trimming: 8 bases; J trimming: 10 bases; junction bases outside the gene matches: 6. This CDR3 is built from 12 residues. The CDR3 sequence: CASFQGAPKLFF. The DNA for the CDR3 is TGTGCCAGCTTTCAGGGGGCACCAAAACTGTTTTTT.